The 8 T cell receptor beta chains presented below share a single source sample, sequenced in a study of vaccination and CD4 T cells after COVID-19. The treatment denotes: approximately 9-day PBMC culture with coronavirus spike peptide pools or control peptides (ViraFEST assay). Oncomine TCR Beta short-read sequencing was applied to DNA from cultured CD4+ T cells. TCRdb re-analysed the PCR reads in MiXCR, keeping a single row per CDR3 protein. The sample holds about 25,000 distinct CDR3 sequences, around 45% seen once. These receptors' antigens are unknown. Sequenced sample: CD4+ T cells from blood, cultured in vitro. The receptor source for this set is a human donor who had recovered from COVID-19.

This clonotype occurred a few times. The rearrangement uses TRBV10-3 and TRBJ1-2; D possibly corresponds to TRBD1 (6 bases). The CDR3 loop spans 15 amino acids. Trimming left V 3 bases short and J 1 base short, with 12 bases between. CDR1 is ENHRY and CDR2 is SYGVKD in the germline V gene. In nucleotides, the CDR3 is TGTGCCATCAGTGACAGTACAGGGAATAACTATGGCTACACCTTC. It is translated as CAISDSTGNNYGYTF.

This chain connects TRBV11-3 to TRBJ2-7; D is unclear. V lost 0 bases to trimming and J lost 3 bases, with 12 bases between them. The CDR3 runs 15 residues. CDR1 and CDR2 from the germline V gene are SGHNT and YENEEA. CDR3 region: CASSLEGGKVYEQYF. The CDR3, as DNA: TGTGCCAGCAGCTTAGAAGGCGGCAAAGTCTACGAGCAGTACTTC.

This clonotype was counted between two and nine times. This chain joins TRBV20-1 and TRBJ1-2; D may be TRBD1 (6 bases). The CDR3 has 16 residues. Germline-derived CDR1 and CDR2 are DFQATT and SNEGSKA (reference sequence). Trimming took off 3 bases at V and 2 bases at J, with 19 bases between the two ends. The CDR3 region is CSARAPRTARNYGYTF. In DNA, the CDR3 is TGCAGTGCTAGGGCCCCGAGGACAGCCCGAAACTATGGCTACACCTTC.

The chain uses TRBV6-1 and TRBJ2-7; no firm D call. There are 16 residues in the CDR3. Germline CDR1 and CDR2: MNHNS and SASEGT. V shed 6 bases and J shed 2 bases, with 20 bases lying between them. The CDR3 sequence: CASRLLPGNLPYEQYF. The CDR3 nucleotides are TGTGCCAGCAGGCTCCTCCCAGGTAATCTACCCTACGAGCAGTACTTC.

This clonotype was seen more than once but under ten times. The CDR3 loop is CASRLQGGRNQPQHF. The CDR3 DNA sequence: TGTGCCAGCAGACTACAGGGAGGTCGCAATCAGCCCCAGCATTTT. This chain links TRBV6-1 with TRBJ1-5; D is perhaps TRBD1 (6 bases). CDR1 and CDR2 from the germline V gene are MNHNS and SASEGT. V lost 6 bases and J lost 2, with 14 bases in between. The CDR3 consists of 15 residues.

The genes are TRBV7-2 and TRBJ2-3; D possibly corresponds to TRBD1 (5 bases). Trimming removed 8 bases from V and 4 bases from J, with 10 bases in between. The CDR3 spans 12 residues. Germline V gene sequence: CDR1 SGHTA, CDR2 FQGNSA. CDR3 residues: CASQQVPDTQYF. The CDR3 nucleotides are TGTGCCAGCCAACAGGTTCCAGATACGCAGTATTTT.

The V gene is TRBV20-1, the J gene TRBJ1-1; 8 positions match TRBD1. After removal of 3 bases from V and 2 bases from J, the junction contained 5 bases not matched to a gene. The CDR3 has 14 residues. Germline V gene lookup returns CDR1 DFQATT and CDR2 SNEGSKA (reference sequence). The CDR3 sequence: CSASRQGLNTEAFF. CDR3 nucleotides: TGCAGTGCTAGCCGACAGGGGCTTAACACTGAAGCTTTCTTT.

The chain joins TRBV6-5 to TRBJ1-2; D gene unclear. The V end was cut by 0 bases, the J end by 4 bases, with 15 bases between. Germline CDR1 is MNHEY and CDR2 is SVGAGI. This CDR3 comprises 16 residues. In DNA, the CDR3 is TGTGCCAGCAGTTACTCGACTTACAGCTCAACCTATGGCTACACCTTC. It codes for CASSYSTYSSTYGYTF.